This T cell receptor (beta chain) emerged from a study of early T cells in non-severe SARS-CoV-2 infection. For the study at large: It was bulk RNA from unsorted whole blood that was sequenced, and the chains were unpaired.

Germline CDR1 SEHNR, CDR2 FQNEAQ (reference sequence). Trimming took 6 bases from V and 0 from J, leaving 7 bases between them. There are 13 residues in the CDR3. This clonotype showed up many times. Its cognate antigen is unknown. Findings of the study overall: VDJdb matches were skewed toward anti-spike CD8 T cell responses.

The TCR library protocol was used to attach unique molecular identifiers. These identifiers were attached to individual cDNA molecules. Using its own MiXCR run on the 5' RACE reads, TCRdb lists one record per CDR3 protein. Of approximately 80,000 distinct CDR3 sequences listed, approximately 12% were seen once; the top ten hold roughly 3.2%. The sample was whole blood. This rearrangement joins TRBV7-9 to TRBJ2-3, with D unclear. The TCR was taken from an adult who was a healthcare worker with PCR-confirmed SARS-CoV-2 infection or an uninfected control (not recorded which). The CDR3 DNA follows: TGTGCCAGCAGGGGTTGGAGCACAGATACGCAGTATTTT. Its protein is CASRGWSTDTQYF.